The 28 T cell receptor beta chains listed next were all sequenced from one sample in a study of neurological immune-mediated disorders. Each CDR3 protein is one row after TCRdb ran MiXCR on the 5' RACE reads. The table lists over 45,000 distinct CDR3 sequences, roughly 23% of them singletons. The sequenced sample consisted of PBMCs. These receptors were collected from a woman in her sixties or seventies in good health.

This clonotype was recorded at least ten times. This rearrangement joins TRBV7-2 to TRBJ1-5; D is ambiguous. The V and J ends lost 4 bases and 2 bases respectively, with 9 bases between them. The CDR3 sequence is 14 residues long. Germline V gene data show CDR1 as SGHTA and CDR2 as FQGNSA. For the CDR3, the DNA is TGTGCCAGCAGCTCCGGTGTAGGCAATCAGCCCCAGCATTTT. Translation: CASSSGVGNQPQHF.

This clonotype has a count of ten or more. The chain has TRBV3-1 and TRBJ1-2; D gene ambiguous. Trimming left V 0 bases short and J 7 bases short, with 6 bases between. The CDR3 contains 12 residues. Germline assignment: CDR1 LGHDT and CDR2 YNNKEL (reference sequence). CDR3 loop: CASSQDGLGYTF. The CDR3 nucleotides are TGTGCCAGCAGCCAAGATGGGCTTGGCTACACCTTC.

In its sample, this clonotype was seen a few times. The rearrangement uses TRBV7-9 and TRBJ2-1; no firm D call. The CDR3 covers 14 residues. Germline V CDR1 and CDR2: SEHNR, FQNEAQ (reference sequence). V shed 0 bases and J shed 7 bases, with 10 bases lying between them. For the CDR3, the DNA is TGTGCCAGCAGCTTAGCGCCGGGTAGGAATGAGCAGTTCTTC. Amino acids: CASSLAPGRNEQFF. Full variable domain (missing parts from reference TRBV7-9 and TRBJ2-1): DTGVSQNPRHKITKRGQNVTFRCDPISEHNRLYWYRQTLGQGPEFLTYFQNEAQLEKSRLLSDRFSAERPKGSFSTLEIQRTEQGDSAMYLCASSLAPGRNEQFFGPGTRLTVL.

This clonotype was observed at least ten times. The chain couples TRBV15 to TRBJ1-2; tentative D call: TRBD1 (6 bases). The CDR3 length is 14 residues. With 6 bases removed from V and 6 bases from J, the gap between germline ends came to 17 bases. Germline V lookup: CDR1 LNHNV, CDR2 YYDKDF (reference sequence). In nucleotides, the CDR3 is TGTGCCACCAGTAAGACAGGCCTACTCGATGGCTACACCTTC. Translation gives CATSKTGLLDGYTF.

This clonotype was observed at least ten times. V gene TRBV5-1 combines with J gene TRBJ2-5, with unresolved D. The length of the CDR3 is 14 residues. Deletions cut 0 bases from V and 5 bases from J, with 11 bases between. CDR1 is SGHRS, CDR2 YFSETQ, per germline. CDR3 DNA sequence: TGCGCCAGCAGCTTGGGACCCTCCGGCGAGACCCAGTACTTC. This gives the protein CASSLGPSGETQYF.

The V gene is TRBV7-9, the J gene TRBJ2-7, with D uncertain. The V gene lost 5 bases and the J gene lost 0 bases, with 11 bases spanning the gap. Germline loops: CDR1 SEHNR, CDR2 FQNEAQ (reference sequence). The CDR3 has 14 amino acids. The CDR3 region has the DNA TGTGCCAGCAGCCCCTTGGCCCTCTCCTACGAGCAGTACTTC. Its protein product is CASSPLALSYEQYF.

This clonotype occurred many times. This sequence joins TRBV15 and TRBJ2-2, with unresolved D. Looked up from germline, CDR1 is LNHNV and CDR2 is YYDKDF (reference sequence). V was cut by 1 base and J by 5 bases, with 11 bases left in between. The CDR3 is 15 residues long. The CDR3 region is CATSRGPGRTGELFF. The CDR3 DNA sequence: TGTGCCACCAGCAGAGGACCCGGGCGTACCGGGGAGCTGTTTTTT. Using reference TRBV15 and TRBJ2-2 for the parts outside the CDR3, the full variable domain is DAMVIQNPRYQVTQFGKPVTLSCSQTLNHNVMYWYQQKSSQAPKLLFHYYDKDFNNEADTPDNFQSRRPNTSFCFLDIRSPGLGDTAMYLCATSRGPGRTGELFFGEGSRLTVL.

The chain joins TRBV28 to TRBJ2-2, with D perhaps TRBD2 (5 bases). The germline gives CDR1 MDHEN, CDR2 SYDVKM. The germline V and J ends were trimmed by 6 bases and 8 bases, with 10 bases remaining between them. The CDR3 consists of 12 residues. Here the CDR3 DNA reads TGTGCCAGCAGGCCCTCGGGGGGGGAGCTGTTTTTT. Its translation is CASRPSGGELFF.

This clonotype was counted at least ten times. CDR3 region: CASSPRTVLNTGELFF. The CDR3 bases are TGTGCCAGCAGCCCCAGGACAGTTTTGAACACCGGGGAGCTGTTTTTT. The rearrangement uses TRBV11-2 and TRBJ2-2, with TRBD1 as a possible D gene (6 bases). Germline assignment: CDR1 SGHAT and CDR2 FQNNGV. Trimming removed 5 bases at V and 1 base at J, with 14 bases between. This CDR3 has 16 amino acids.

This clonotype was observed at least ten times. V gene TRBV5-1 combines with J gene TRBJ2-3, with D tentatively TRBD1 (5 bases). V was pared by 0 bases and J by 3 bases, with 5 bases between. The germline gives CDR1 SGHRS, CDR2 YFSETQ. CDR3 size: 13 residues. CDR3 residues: CASSLGQTDTQYF. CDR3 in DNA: TGCGCCAGCAGCTTGGGACAGACAGATACGCAGTATTTT.

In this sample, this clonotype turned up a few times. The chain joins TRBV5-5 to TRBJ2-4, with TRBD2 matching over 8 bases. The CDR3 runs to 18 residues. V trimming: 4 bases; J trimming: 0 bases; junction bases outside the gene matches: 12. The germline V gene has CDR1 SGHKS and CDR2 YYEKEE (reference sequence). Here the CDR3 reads CASSRGTRGREAKNIQYF. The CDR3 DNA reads TGTGCCAGCAGCCGGGGGACTAGGGGACGGGAAGCCAAAAACATTCAGTACTTC.

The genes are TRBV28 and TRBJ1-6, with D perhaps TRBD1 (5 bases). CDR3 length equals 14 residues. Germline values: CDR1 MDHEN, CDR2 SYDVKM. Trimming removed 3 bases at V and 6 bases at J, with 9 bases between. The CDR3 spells CASSFRQFNSPLHF. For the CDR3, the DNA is TGTGCCAGCAGTTTTAGACAGTTTAATTCACCCCTCCACTTT.

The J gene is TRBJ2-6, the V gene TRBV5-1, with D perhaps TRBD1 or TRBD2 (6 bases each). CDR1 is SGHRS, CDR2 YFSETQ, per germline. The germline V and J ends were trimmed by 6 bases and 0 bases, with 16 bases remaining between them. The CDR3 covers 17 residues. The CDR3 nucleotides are TGCGCCAGCACCCCCGGGGGCAGGCACTCTGGGGCCAACGTCCTGACTTTC. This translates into CASTPGGRHSGANVLTF.

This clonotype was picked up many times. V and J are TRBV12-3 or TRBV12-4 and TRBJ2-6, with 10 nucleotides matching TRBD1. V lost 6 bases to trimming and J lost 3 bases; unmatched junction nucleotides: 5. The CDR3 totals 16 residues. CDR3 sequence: CASRAGQGSGANVLTF. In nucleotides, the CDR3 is TGTGCCAGCAGGGCGGGACAGGGGAGTGGGGCCAACGTCCTGACTTTC.

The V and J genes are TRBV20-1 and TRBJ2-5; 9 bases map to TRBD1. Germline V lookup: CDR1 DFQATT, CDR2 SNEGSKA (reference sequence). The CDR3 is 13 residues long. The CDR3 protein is CRGTGSDQETQYF. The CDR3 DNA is TGCAGGGGGACAGGGTCGGACCAAGAGACCCAGTACTTC.

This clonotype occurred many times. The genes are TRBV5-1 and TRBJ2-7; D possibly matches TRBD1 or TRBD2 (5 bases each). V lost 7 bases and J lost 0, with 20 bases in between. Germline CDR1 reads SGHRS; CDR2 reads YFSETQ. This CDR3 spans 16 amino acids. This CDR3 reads CASRVGTSFISYEQYF. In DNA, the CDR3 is TGCGCCAGCCGGGTCGGGACCTCGTTTATCTCCTACGAGCAGTACTTC.

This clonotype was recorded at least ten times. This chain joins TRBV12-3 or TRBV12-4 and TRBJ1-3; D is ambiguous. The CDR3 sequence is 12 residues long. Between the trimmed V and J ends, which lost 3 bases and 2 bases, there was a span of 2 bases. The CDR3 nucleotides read TGTGCCAGCAGTTTTGCTGGAAACACCATATATTTT. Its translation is CASSFAGNTIYF.

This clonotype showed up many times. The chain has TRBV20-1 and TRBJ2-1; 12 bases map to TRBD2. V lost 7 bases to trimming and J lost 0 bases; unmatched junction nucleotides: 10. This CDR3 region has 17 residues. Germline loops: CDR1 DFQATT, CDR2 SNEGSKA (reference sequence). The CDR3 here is CSVWTSGAGASYNEQFF. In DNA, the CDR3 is TGCAGTGTTTGGACTAGCGGGGCGGGGGCCTCCTACAATGAGCAGTTCTTC.

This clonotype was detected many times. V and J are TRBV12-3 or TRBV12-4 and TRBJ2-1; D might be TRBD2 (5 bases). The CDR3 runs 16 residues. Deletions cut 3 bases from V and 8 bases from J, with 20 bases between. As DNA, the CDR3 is TGTGCCAGCAGTTTTAAAGACCGAGCGGTATTCTATGAGCAGTTCTTC. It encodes CASSFKDRAVFYEQFF.

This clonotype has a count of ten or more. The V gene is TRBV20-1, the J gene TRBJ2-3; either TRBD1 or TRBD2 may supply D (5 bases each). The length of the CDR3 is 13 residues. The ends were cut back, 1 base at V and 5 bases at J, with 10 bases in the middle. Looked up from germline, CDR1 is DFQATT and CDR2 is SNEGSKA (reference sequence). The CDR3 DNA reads TGCAGTGCTAGAGGAGGGGATAAAGATACGCAGTATTTT. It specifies CSARGGDKDTQYF.

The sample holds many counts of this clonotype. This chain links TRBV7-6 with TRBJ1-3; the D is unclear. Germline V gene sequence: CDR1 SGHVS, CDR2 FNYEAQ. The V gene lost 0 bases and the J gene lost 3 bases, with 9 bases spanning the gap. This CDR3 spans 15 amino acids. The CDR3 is CASSLAGGGGNTIYF. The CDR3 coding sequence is TGTGCCAGCAGCTTAGCAGGTGGAGGTGGAAACACCATATATTTT.

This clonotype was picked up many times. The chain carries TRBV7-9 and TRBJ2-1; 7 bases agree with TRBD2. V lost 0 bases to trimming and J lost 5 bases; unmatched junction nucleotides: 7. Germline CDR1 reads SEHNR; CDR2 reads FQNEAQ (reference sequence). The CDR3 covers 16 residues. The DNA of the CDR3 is TGTGCCAGCAGCTTAGCGCCTGGCGGGGGAAACAATGAGCAGTTCTTC. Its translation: CASSLAPGGGNNEQFF.

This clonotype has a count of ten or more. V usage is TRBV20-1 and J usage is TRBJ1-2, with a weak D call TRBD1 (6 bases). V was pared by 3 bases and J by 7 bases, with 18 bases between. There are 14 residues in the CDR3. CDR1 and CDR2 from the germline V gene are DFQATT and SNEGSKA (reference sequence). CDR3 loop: CSASGGADTGGYTF. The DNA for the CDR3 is TGCAGTGCTAGTGGGGGGGCGGACACTGGTGGCTACACCTTC.

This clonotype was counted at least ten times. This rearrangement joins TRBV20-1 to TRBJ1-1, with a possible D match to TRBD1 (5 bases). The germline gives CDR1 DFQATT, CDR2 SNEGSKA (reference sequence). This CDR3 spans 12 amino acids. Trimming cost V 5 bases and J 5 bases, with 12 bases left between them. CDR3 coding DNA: TGCAGTGCTGGGGTGGGGGGTACTGAAGCTTTCTTT. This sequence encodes CSAGVGGTEAFF.

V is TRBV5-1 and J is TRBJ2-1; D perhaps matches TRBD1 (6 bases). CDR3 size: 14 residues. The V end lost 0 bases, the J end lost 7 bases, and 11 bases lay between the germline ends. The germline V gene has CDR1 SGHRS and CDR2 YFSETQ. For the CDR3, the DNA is TGCGCCAGCAGCTTGGCCAGGGGCGGGAATGAGCAGTTCTTC. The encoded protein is CASSLARGGNEQFF.

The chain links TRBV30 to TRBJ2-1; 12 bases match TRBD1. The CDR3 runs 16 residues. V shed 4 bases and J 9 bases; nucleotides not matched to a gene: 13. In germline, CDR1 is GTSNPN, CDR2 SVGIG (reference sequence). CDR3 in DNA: TGTGCCTGGACCCCCCCGGGACAGGGGGCATACGGTGAGCAGTTCTTC. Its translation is CAWTPPGQGAYGEQFF. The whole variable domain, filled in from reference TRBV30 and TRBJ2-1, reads SQTIHQWPATLVQPVGSPLSLECTVEGTSNPNLYWYRQAAGRGLQLLFYSVGIGQISSEVPQNLSASRPQDRQFILSSKKLLLSDSGFYLCAWTPPGQGAYGEQFFGPGTRLTVL.

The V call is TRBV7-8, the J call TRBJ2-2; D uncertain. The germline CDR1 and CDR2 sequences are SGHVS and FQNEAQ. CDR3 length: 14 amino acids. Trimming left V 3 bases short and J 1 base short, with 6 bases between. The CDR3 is CASSFAENTGELFF. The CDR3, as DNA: TGTGCCAGCAGCTTCGCAGAGAACACCGGGGAGCTGTTTTTT.

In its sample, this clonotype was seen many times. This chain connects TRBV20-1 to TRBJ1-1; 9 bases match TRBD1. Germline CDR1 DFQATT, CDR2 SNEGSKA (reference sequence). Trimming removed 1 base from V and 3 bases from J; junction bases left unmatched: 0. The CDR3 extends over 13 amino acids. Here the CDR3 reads CSARGDRDTEAFF. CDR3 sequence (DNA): TGCAGTGCTAGAGGGGACAGGGACACTGAAGCTTTCTTT.